The clone carrying this T cell receptor (beta chain) has just a few counts. This entry comes from a study of blood T cells in healthy people across ages. This CDR3 region has 18 residues. The trim removed 4 bases at V and 4 bases at J, leaving 12 bases unmatched. The germline gives CDR1 LGHNA, CDR2 YNFKEQ. Using a J-beta primer mix together with a sample-barcoded 5' primer, a second PCR was run for about 6 to 12 cycles. TCRdb reanalysed the 5' RACE reads using MiXCR and keeps one entry per CDR3 protein. The sample holds 1.5 million or so distinct CDR3 sequences, around 39% seen once. The sample consisted of blood. This receptor was obtained from a woman younger than 30 in good health. The rearrangement uses TRBV4-2 and TRBJ1-5; 11 positions match TRBD1. The CDR3 sequence: CASSRGLPGTGGNQPQHF. DNA of the CDR3: TGTGCCAGCAGCCGCGGGCTACCCGGGACAGGGGGGAATCAGCCCCAGCATTTT.